The 2 T cell receptor beta chains presented below share a single source sample, sequenced in a study of blood T cell repertoires in COVID-19. Produced via immunoSEQ multiplex PCR; TCRdb's table is partial and in-frame only. There are almost 200,000 clones in the sample; around four fifths occur only once, and around 0.93% lies in the top ten. Sequencing was done on a sample of peripheral blood. These receptors originate from a man aged 60-69 years with COVID-19, enrolled during active disease.

The CDR3 region is CASNPGQGYNEQFF. In nucleotides, the CDR3 is TGTGCCAGCAATCCGGGACAGGGCTACAATGAGCAGTTCTTC. This chain connects TRBV7-2 to TRBJ2-1; the match to TRBD1 covers 9 bases. V was clipped by 7 bases and J by 3 bases; unmatched bases: 4. Germline V gene data show CDR1 as SGHTA and CDR2 as FQGNSA. This CDR3 is 14 amino acids long.

The CDR3 DNA sequence: TGTGCCAGTAGTATAGGAGCGGGAGCCCCCGGGGAGCTGTTTTTT. Protein: CASSIGAGAPGELFF. The V and J genes are TRBV19 and TRBJ2-2, with 8 bases lining up with TRBD2. V was clipped by 1 base and J by 6 bases; unmatched bases: 4. The CDR3 has 15 amino acids. Germline loops: CDR1 LNHDA, CDR2 SQIVND (reference sequence). The variable domain in full, completed from reference TRBV19 and TRBJ2-2, reads DGGITQSPKYLFRKEGQNVTLSCEQNLNHDAMYWYRQDPGQGLRLIYYSQIVNDFQKGDIAEGYSVSREKKESFPLTVTSAQKNPTAFYLCASSIGAGAPGELFFGEGSRLTVL.